These T cell receptor beta chains were read from a single sample in a study of human T cells and chemical hapten exposure. TCRdb itself ran the RACE reads through MiXCR, one entry per CDR3 protein. The sample records 80,000 to 95,000 distinct CDR3 sequences, nearly 10% being singletons. This specimen consisted of whole blood, obtained in connection with sensitization to the hapten diphenylcyclopropenone (DPC). The origin of the receptors is a woman between 40 and 55 years old with alopecia areata. Some clones in this sample may be carry-over from other donors' samples. The CDR3 runs from the conserved cysteine through the conserved F or W.

j_call v_call cdr3_aa
TRBJ2-3 TRBV21-1 CASSSRDRGQGTQYF
TRBJ2-5 TRBV7-2 CASSLALFRSSGAQETQYF
TRBJ2-7 TRBV6-2/TRBV6-3 CASSIGRRTYEQYF
TRBJ1-4 TRBV3-1 CASSRRDPATNEKLFF
TRBJ1-2 TRBV11-2 CASSSNYGYTF
TRBJ1-1 TRBV15 CATSVLRGGTEAFF
TRBJ2-4 TRBV9 CASSSQGYIQYF
TRBJ2-5 TRBV29-1 CSVEEGAQTQYF
TRBJ2-3 TRBV3-1 CASSQEGVQRGVTTDTQYF
TRBJ2-1 TRBV6-5 CASSYTPSSLGYNEQFF
TRBJ1-2 TRBV21-1 CASSPPPGVRYGYTF
TRBJ2-5 TRBV7-9 CASSPKRAGDQETQYF
TRBJ2-3 TRBV9 CASSLFPPLAGGGSTDTQYF
TRBJ2-1 TRBV28 CASSLNRAEQFF
TRBJ2-6 TRBV28 CASSSGTGNTGANVLTF
TRBJ1-4 TRBV20-1 CSAIRTGENEKLFF
TRBJ2-1 TRBV11-2 CASSPVGTGHYNEQFF
TRBJ1-2 TRBV9 CASSVGVDYGYTF
TRBJ2-4 TRBV6-2/TRBV6-3 CASSQPGGPGNIQYF
TRBJ2-3 TRBV11-1 CASSLALAPTDTQYF
TRBJ1-4 TRBV3-1 CASSQANRGLYEKLFF
TRBJ1-3 TRBV4-1 CASSLQSSGNTIYF
TRBJ2-1 TRBV20-1 CSARLVGGRYNEQFF